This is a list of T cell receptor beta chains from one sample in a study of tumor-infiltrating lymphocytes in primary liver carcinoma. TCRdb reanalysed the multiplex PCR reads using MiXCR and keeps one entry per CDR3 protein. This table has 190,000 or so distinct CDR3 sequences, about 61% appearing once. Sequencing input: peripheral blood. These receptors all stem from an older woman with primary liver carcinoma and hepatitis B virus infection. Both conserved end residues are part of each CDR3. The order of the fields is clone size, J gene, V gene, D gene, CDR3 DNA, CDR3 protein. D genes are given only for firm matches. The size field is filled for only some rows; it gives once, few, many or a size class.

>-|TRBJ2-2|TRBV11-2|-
TGTGCCAGCAGCTTACTTTCTCTCCAGGACACCGGGGAGCTGTTTTTT
CASSLLSLQDTGELFF
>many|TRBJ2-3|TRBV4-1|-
TGCGCCAGCAGCAAACCACAGGGTCTAGGCACAGATACGCAGTATTTT
CASSKPQGLGTDTQYF
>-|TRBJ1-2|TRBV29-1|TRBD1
TGCAGAGCCGGACAGGGGCATGGCTATACCTTC
CRAGQGHGYTF
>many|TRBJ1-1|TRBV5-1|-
TGCGCCAGCAGCTTGAGTACGTTATGGACTGAAGCTTTCTTT
CASSLSTLWTEAFF
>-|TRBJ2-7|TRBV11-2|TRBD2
TGTGCCAGCAGCTCCCTGGGACTAGAGGTCCTCTACGAGCAGTACTTC
CASSSLGLEVLYEQYF
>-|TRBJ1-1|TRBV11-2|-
TGTACCAGCAGCTTAGAAGCGCAGGTAATGAACACTGAAGCTTTCTTT
CTSSLEAQVMNTEAFF
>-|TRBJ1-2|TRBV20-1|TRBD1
TGCAGTGCTCATCCTCGGACAGGGAGACATGGCTACACCTTC
CSAHPRTGRHGYTF
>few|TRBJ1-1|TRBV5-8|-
TGTGCCAGCAACTGGCGCGGGTACACTGAAGCTTTCTTT
CASNWRGYTEAFF
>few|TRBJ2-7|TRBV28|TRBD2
TGTGCCAGCAGAGGGACTAGCGGCTATGCCTACGAGCAGTACTTC
CASRGTSGYAYEQYF
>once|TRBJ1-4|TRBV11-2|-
TGTGCCAGCAGCTTAGATCGGCAGGCTGAATCCTTTTTT
CASSLDRQAESFF
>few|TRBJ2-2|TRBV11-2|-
TGTGCCAGCAGCTTAGAAGTTCTCACTGGGGAGCTGTTTTTT
CASSLEVLTGELFF
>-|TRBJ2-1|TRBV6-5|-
TGCGCCAGCCAAAGGGGGGGGACTAATGAGCAGTTCTTC
CASQRGGTNEQFF
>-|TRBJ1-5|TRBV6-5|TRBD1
TGTGCCAGCAACTCCGGACAGGGCTCAAATCAGCCCCAGCATTTT
CASNSGQGSNQPQHF
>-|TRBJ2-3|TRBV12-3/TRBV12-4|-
TGTGCCAGCCTCCTGTCACACACAGATATGCAGTATTTT
CASLLSHTDMQYF
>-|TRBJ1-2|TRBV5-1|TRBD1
TGCGCCAGCAGCTTGGCCACCGACAGGGGCTATGGATACACCTTC
CASSLATDRGYGYTF
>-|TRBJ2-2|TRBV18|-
TGTGCCAGCTCACCAAGGGTTGTGAACACCGGGGAGCTGTTTTTT
CASSPRVVNTGELFF
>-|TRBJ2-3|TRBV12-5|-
TGTGCTAGTGGTACCCCCGCGGCGATGGCGATAGATACGCAGTATTTT
CASGTPAAMAIDTQYF
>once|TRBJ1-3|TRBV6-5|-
TGTGCCAGCAGTTACTCGAGCGGGATGACTTGGAACACCATATATTTT
CASSYSSGMTWNTIYF
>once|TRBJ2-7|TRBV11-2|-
TGTGCCAGCAGCTTAGAAACCTTTGGAGAGCAGTACTTC
CASSLETFGEQYF
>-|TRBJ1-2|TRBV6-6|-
TGTGTCAGCAGTCTACCGTTAGCAGCCGCTAACTATGGCTACACCTTC
CVSSLPLAAANYGYTF
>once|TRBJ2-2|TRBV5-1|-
TGCGCCAACAGTACAGGGTCTGGTACCGGGGAGCTGTTTTTT
CANSTGSGTGELFF
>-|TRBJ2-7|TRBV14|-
TGTGCCAGCAGCCCTCGAAGTAGGACCCGACCCTATGGGCAGTACTTC
CASSPRSRTRPYGQYF
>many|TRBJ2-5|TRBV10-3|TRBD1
TGTGCCATCAGAAAACAGGGGGCGGGGGAGACCCAGTACTTC
CAIRKQGAGETQYF
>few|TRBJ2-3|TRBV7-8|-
TGTGCCAGCAGCGCCCTCAGCCACAGCACAGATACGCAGTATTTT
CASSALSHSTDTQYF
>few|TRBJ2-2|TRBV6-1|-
TGTGCCAGCAGTCCCCGGCCGTCCGGGGAGCTGTTTTTT
CASSPRPSGELFF
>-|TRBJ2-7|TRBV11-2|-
TGTGCCAGCAGCTTGGGGTCCGACTACGAGCGGTACTTC
CASSLGSDYERYF
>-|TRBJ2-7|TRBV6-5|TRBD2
TGTGCCAGCAGTCCAAAACGGGGACTAGCGGAGGGGGAGCAGTACTTC
CASSPKRGLAEGEQYF
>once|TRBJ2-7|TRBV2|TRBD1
TGTGCCAGCAGTAAACAGGGGATTAGCTCCTACGAGCAGTACTTC
CASSKQGISSYEQYF
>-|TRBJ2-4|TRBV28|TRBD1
TGTGCCAACAGTGGAACCGGGACAGGCCAAAACATTCAGTACTTC
CANSGTGTGQNIQYF
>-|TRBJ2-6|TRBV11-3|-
TGTGCCAGCAGCTTAGATGGGGGGTACGGGGCCAACGTCCTGACTTTC
CASSLDGGYGANVLTF
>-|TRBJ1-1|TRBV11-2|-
TGTGCCAGCAGCCCACATCAGTACGGACACCTTCGCCTTTGGGGCTATGAAGCCTTCTTT
CASSPHQYGHLRLWGYEAFF
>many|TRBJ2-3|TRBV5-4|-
TGTGCCAGCAGCTTGACCCAGGGCACAGATACGCAGTATTTT
CASSLTQGTDTQYF
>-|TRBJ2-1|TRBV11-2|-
TGTGCCAGCAGGAGAAGCCCGAGCTCCTACAATGAGAAGTTCTTC
CASRRSPSSYNEKFF
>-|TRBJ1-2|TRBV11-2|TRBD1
TGTACCAGCAGCCTGAGGACAGGGAATAACTATGGCTACACCTTC
CTSSLRTGNNYGYTF
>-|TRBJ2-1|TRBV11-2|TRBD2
TGTGCCAGCAGCTTAGGAAGCGGGAGTCCAAGTGGGCAGTTCTTC
CASSLGSGSPSGQFF
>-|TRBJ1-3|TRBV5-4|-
TGTGCCAGCAGCTTACAGGGCGGGGGCCGTGGAAACACCATATATTTT
CASSLQGGGRGNTIYF
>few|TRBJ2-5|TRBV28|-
TGTGCCAGCAGTATAATAGACAGCCCCGATCGAGAGACCCAGTACTTC
CASSIIDSPDRETQYF
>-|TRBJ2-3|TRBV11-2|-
TGTGCCAGCAGCTTTATTATGTCAGATACCCAGTATTTT
CASSFIMSDTQYF
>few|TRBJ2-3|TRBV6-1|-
TGTGCCAGCAGTAATTCCGCGGGCCAGTATTTT
CASSNSAGQYF
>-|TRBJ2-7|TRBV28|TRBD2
TGTGCCAGCAGTTTAATGGGCGGGGGGTCGAACGAACAGTCCTTC
CASSLMGGGSNEQSF
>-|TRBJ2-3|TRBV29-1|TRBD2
TGCAGCATCCCCCCTAGCGGGGGGCGGGCAGATACGCAGTATTTT
CSIPPSGGRADTQYF
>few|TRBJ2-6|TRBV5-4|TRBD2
TGTGCCAGCAGCGGGGGACTAGCGGGGTTGAGGGCCAACGTCCTGACTTTC
CASSGGLAGLRANVLTF
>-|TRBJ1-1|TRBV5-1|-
TGCGCCAGCAGCCAGGGCGCGGGGGGGGCTACTGGAGCTTTCTTT
CASSQGAGGATGAFF